The sequence of this T cell receptor (beta chain) was determined in a study of cytomegalovirus exposure and HLA in healthy donors. In the case of this clone: The target antigen is unknown.

Whole-study findings and limits: Reports showed the classifier diagnosing cytomegalovirus status with high specificity and sensitivity. The TCR clusters that emerged in the first cohort tended, a later analysis found, to co-occur in the approximately 120 validation repertoires.

TCRdb keeps only in-frame clones here, not all; method: immunoSEQ multiplex PCR. The sample shows about 360,000 clones, more than 80% of them seen only once. This CDR3 spans 15 amino acids. Germline V gives CDR1 MNHEY, CDR2 SVGAGI. The junction had 4 bases not matched to a gene; V was cut back by 0 bases and J by 5 bases. The V call is TRBV6-5, the J call TRBJ1-2; TRBD1 matches 9 bases. Material: PBMCs. The sequence derives from a young woman in good health and CMV-seronegative. The CDR3 loop reads CASSYSWDREYGYTF. In DNA form, the CDR3 reads TGTGCCAGCAGTTACTCGTGGGACAGGGAGTATGGCTACACCTTC.